The 22 T cell receptor beta chains below were found in one sample sequenced in a study of T cell responses to AZD1222 COVID-19 vaccine. Using immunoSEQ multiplex PCR, the repertoire was profiled, and TCRdb retains in-frame clones only, with some absent. The sample consists of 95,000 to 110,000 clones, about 85% of them appearing once. Here the sequenced sample was peripheral blood, taken 28 days after the second AZD1222 dose. These TCRs come from an adult who received the AZD1222 COVID-19 vaccine.

This rearrangement joins TRBV6-5 to TRBJ1-5, with 8 bases fitting TRBD1. CDR1 MNHEY and CDR2 SVGAGI come from the germline V gene. V gave up 6 bases and J gave up 2 bases; unmatched junction bases: 3. The CDR3 has 14 amino acids. The CDR3 DNA is TGTGCCAGCAGGCCGACAGGGGGCAATCAGCCCCAGCATTTT. It codes for CASRPTGGNQPQHF.

The CDR3 protein is CASSGVGNNEQFF. CDR3 in DNA: TGTGCCAGCAGTGGGGTAGGGAACAATGAGCAGTTCTTC. V gene TRBV2 combines with J gene TRBJ2-1; D call uncertain. Germline V gives CDR1 SNHLY, CDR2 FYNNEI. V shed 4 bases and J shed 5 bases, with 9 bases lying between them. CDR3 size: 13 residues.

The J gene is TRBJ1-1, the V gene TRBV24-1; D call uncertain. The germline V gene encodes CDR1 KGHDR and CDR2 SFDVKD. CDR3 size: 13 residues. V was cut by 4 bases and J by 0 bases, with 5 bases left in between. The CDR3 sequence is CATSDSLNTEAFF. The CDR3, as DNA: TGTGCCACCAGTGACAGCCTGAACACTGAAGCTTTCTTT.

The J gene is TRBJ2-3, the V gene TRBV4-2; D possibly uses TRBD1 or TRBD2 (5 bases each). CDR1 LGHNA and CDR2 YNFKEQ come from the germline V gene. V was trimmed by 0 bases and J by 3 bases, leaving 16 bases between them. The CDR3 covers 17 residues. CDR3 coding DNA: TGTGCCAGCAGCCAAGAGGCTGAGGGCAGGGTAACAGATACGCAGTATTTT. Translated: CASSQEAEGRVTDTQYF.

The V gene is TRBV7-8, the J gene TRBJ2-7; 7 bases fit TRBD1. Trimming cost V 5 bases and J 10 bases; bases outside gene matches: 14. Looked up from germline, CDR1 is SGHVS and CDR2 is FQNEAQ. This CDR3 has 14 amino acids. The CDR3 reads CASSPRDSSRGQYF. CDR3 sequence (DNA): TGTGCCAGCAGCCCCCGGGACAGCTCGAGAGGCCAGTACTTC.

The rearrangement links TRBV4-2 to TRBJ1-6; D is unclear. This CDR3 has 16 amino acids. Germline V CDR1 and CDR2: LGHNA, YNFKEQ. Trimming stripped 1 base from V and 7 bases from J, with 14 bases between. The CDR3 is CASSQAALERNSPLHF. The CDR3 DNA reads TGTGCCAGCAGCCAAGCGGCTTTGGAGAGGAATTCACCCCTCCACTTT.

V and J are TRBV2 and TRBJ1-5; D may be TRBD1 (5 bases). CDR1 and CDR2 (germline): SNHLY, FYNNEI. The CDR3 has 16 residues. Trimming took off 3 bases at V and 2 bases at J, with 14 bases between the two ends. CDR3 sequence (DNA): TGTGCCAGCAGTGAGGCCCGGCAGGGAGGCAATCAGCCCCAGCATTTT. Its translation: CASSEARQGGNQPQHF.

This clone has only one observation. V usage is TRBV13 and J usage is TRBJ2-2; 12 bases fit TRBD2. V trimming: 5 bases; J trimming: 4 bases; junction bases outside the gene matches: 2. Germline V gives CDR1 PRHDT, CDR2 FYEKMQ (reference sequence). This CDR3 has 15 amino acids. CDR3 in DNA: TGTGCCAGCAGCCTACTAGCGGGAGGCACCGGGGAGCTGTTTTTT. Its protein is CASSLLAGGTGELFF.

The rearrangement uses TRBV10-3 and TRBJ1-5; D unresolved. Looked up from germline, CDR1 is ENHRY and CDR2 is SYGVKD. Trimming took 0 bases from V and 5 from J, leaving 8 bases between them. The CDR3 is made up of 14 amino acids. For the CDR3, the DNA is TGTGCCATCAGTGAGTCGACGGACTATCAGCCCCAGCATTTT. Protein product: CAISESTDYQPQHF.

The chain combines TRBV29-1 with TRBJ2-7; 12 nucleotides agree with TRBD2. Germline V gives CDR1 SQVTM, CDR2 ANQGSEA. V lost 3 bases and J lost 0; bases outside the gene matches: 9. The CDR3 is 17 residues long. The CDR3 here is CSVETGTSGSLSYEQYF. The CDR3 bases are TGCAGCGTTGAGACCGGGACTAGCGGGTCCCTCTCCTACGAGCAGTACTTC.

The chain joins TRBV19 to TRBJ2-1; D gene uncertain. Germline CDR1 reads LNHDA; CDR2 reads SQIVND (reference sequence). V lost 1 base, J lost 4 bases, and 8 bases lay in between. This CDR3 has 14 residues. The CDR3 region is CASSIGQNYNEQFF. The CDR3 nucleotides are TGTGCCAGTAGTATAGGTCAGAATTACAATGAGCAGTTCTTC.

The chain links TRBV6-6 to TRBJ2-7; D unclear. CDR3 length: 14 amino acids. Trimming stripped 6 bases from V and 2 bases from J, with 14 bases between. Per germline, CDR1 MNHNY and CDR2 SVGAGI (reference sequence). This chain's CDR3 is CASSSQPAAYEQYF. The CDR3 nucleotides are TGTGCCAGCAGCTCCCAGCCAGCCGCCTACGAGCAGTACTTC.

The V and J genes are TRBV19 and TRBJ2-3; 7 positions match TRBD1. The CDR3 sequence is 15 residues long. The trim removed 3 bases at V and 3 bases at J, leaving 6 bases unmatched. Germline V gives CDR1 LNHDA, CDR2 SQIVND (reference sequence). The CDR3 reads CASSIRTGRTDTQYF. In DNA, the CDR3 is TGTGCCAGTAGTATTAGGACAGGCCGAACAGATACGCAGTATTTT.

This clone appeared a single time. V gene TRBV20-1 combines with J gene TRBJ2-3, with D uncertain. CDR3 length equals 11 residues. Germline CDR1 and CDR2: DFQATT and SNEGSKA (reference sequence). The V end lost 6 bases, the J end lost 2 bases, and 6 bases lay between the germline ends. Here the CDR3 DNA reads TGCAGTGCCCCGGCCACAGATACGCAGTATTTT. Encoded protein: CSAPATDTQYF.

The chain has TRBV28 and TRBJ2-1, with TRBD2 as a possible D gene (5 bases). Germline-derived CDR1 and CDR2 are MDHEN and SYDVKM. Trimming stripped 8 bases from V and 8 bases from J, with 13 bases between. This CDR3 is 12 amino acids long. The chain's CDR3 is CASVKLGYEQFF. CDR3 nucleotide sequence: TGTGCCAGCGTTAAACTAGGCTATGAGCAGTTCTTC. Together with reference TRBV28 and TRBJ2-1, the CDR3 gives the full variable domain: DVKVTQSSRYLVKRTGEKVFLECVQDMDHENMFWYRQDPGLGLRLIYFSYDVKMKEKGDIPEGYSVSREKKERFSLILESASTNQTSMYLCASVKLGYEQFFGPGTRLTVL.

The sample holds one count of this clone. The chain uses TRBV12-3 or TRBV12-4 and TRBJ2-5; 7 nucleotides line up with TRBD2. This CDR3 contains 12 residues. The V segment lost 7 bases and the J segment 8 bases; nucleotides outside the gene matches: 7. CDR3 sequence reads: CASTSGGITQYF. The CDR3 coding sequence is TGTGCCAGCACTTCCGGGGGGATAACCCAGTACTTC.

This clone was found once. This chain connects TRBV7-2 to TRBJ2-4; 7 nucleotides agree with TRBD1. Germline V gene lookup returns CDR1 SGHTA and CDR2 FQGNSA. V shed 3 bases, J shed 4 bases, and the junction held 6 bases outside the gene matches. This CDR3 comprises 15 residues. The CDR3 DNA sequence: TGTGCCAGCAGCTTTCCCGGGACAGCTAAAAACATTCAGTACTTC. Translation: CASSFPGTAKNIQYF.

This chain connects TRBV3-1 (or the pseudogene TRBV3-2) to TRBJ1-4; TRBD1 agrees at 7 bases. V shed 5 bases and J 2 bases; nucleotides not matched to a gene: 5. The CDR3 has 15 amino acids. CDR1 is LGHDT, CDR2 YNNKEL, per germline (reference sequence). CDR3 protein: CASSDQGVTNEKLFF. As DNA, the CDR3 is TGTGCCAGCAGCGACCAGGGGGTGACTAATGAAAAACTGTTTTTT.

This clone appeared once. J is TRBJ1-3 and V is TRBV9; D may be TRBD1 (5 bases). V lost 4 bases to trimming and J lost 8 bases, with 10 bases between them. The CDR3 contains 12 residues. The germline V gene encodes CDR1 SGDLS and CDR2 YYNGEE. DNA of the CDR3: TGTGCCAGCAGCCCCGGAGGGGACACCATATATTTT. Translation gives CASSPGGDTIYF.

V usage is TRBV2 and J usage is TRBJ1-6, with 8 positions matching TRBD1. Unmatched junction bases numbered 5, after V lost 6 bases and J lost 7 bases. The length of the CDR3 is 14 residues. Germline CDR1 and CDR2: SNHLY and FYNNEI. CDR3 amino acids: CASRTGVENSPLHF. The CDR3 DNA follows: TGTGCCAGCAGGACAGGGGTCGAGAATTCACCCCTCCACTTT.

This sequence joins TRBV24-1 and TRBJ1-5; D is unresolved. Per the germline V gene, CDR1 is KGHDR and CDR2 is SFDVKD. This CDR3 region has 12 residues. Trimming removed 7 bases from V and 6 bases from J, with 9 bases in between. Written as DNA, the CDR3 is TGTGCCACCAGCGATACGGGTCAGCCCCAGCATTTT. It encodes CATSDTGQPQHF.

This chain uses TRBV6-6 with TRBJ2-7; 10 bases are a match to TRBD1. The junction had 6 bases not matched to a gene; V was cut back by 4 bases and J by 3 bases. In germline, CDR1 is MNHNY, CDR2 SVGAGI (reference sequence). The CDR3 is made up of 15 amino acids. DNA of the CDR3: TGTGCCAGCAGTTCAAGGGACAGGGGCGACTACGAGCAGTACTTC. Translating gives CASSSRDRGDYEQYF.